This T cell receptor delta chain came from a study of γδ T cells in repeated Plasmodium falciparum infection. Findings and limits, study-wide: Compared with Australian children, Malian Vdelta2-negative repertoires seemed more clonal, less diverse, less shared.

Sequencing covered both gamma and delta TCR chains per sample. TCRdb re-called the multiplex PCR reads with CATT. The sample records tens of thousands of delta-chain clones, 1.5% to 2% being singletons. By sample share, this clone is medium-sized. What it binds is unknown. Additional DNA sequences in this sample encode the identical CDR3. Vgamma9/Vdelta2+ and Vdelta2-negative gammadelta T cells were flow-sorted from PBMC for bulk sequencing. V was pared by 7 bases and J by 0 bases, with 5 bases of the junction left unmatched. The CDR3 spans 14 residues. Germline V gene data show CDR1 as TSWWSYY and CDR2 as QGS.

The material sequenced was gamma-delta T cells from blood. The TCR was taken from a pool of human donors (malaria-infected and uninfected, not separated). The V and J genes are TRDV1 and TRDJ1; 7 positions agree with TRDD3. CDR3 sequence reads: CALVWGAHTDKLIF. The CDR3 bases are TGTGCTCTTGTCTGGGGGGCGCACACCGATAAACTCATCTTT.